This is a list of T cell receptor beta chains from one sample in a study of a mutant IDH1 vaccine in newly diagnosed glioma. Their antigens remain unidentified. Here immunoSEQ multiplex PCR was the method, and the copy in TCRdb shows in-frame clones only, minus some. Here the sample spans approximately 25,000 clones, more than 70% being singletons. Sequences were derived from PBMCs, sampled from a glioma patient whose treatment included an IDH1 peptide vaccine. These receptors were collected from a man between 35 and 55 years old with glioma. CDR3s include the opening cysteine and the closing phenylalanine or tryptophan. Each record gives: J gene, V gene, D gene, clone size, CDR3 protein, CDR3 DNA. D genes are given only for firm matches. Clone size is given for some rows only: seen once, a few or many times, or a class if the clone is expanded.

TRBJ2-5 | TRBV11-2 | . | . | CASSHGGETQYF | TGTGCCAGCAGCCATGGGGGGGAGACCCAGTACTTC
TRBJ2-1 | TRBV28 | TRBD2 | . | CASSRPLLAGVFNEQFF | TGTGCCAGCAGCCGTCCCTTACTAGCGGGAGTTTTCAATGAGCAGTTCTTC
TRBJ2-4 | TRBV5-1 | . | . | CASSLDPGVRNIQYF | TGCGCCAGCAGCTTGGATCCTGGGGTCAGAAACATTCAGTACTTC
TRBJ1-5 | TRBV5-1 | . | few | CASSLTGTNDQPQHF | TGCGCCAGCAGCTTGACAGGGACCAACGATCAGCCCCAGCATTTT
TRBJ1-2 | TRBV5-1 | . | . | CASSANSQGRGYGYTF | TGCGCCAGCAGCGCGAACTCTCAGGGAAGGGGCTATGGCTACACCTTC
TRBJ1-1 | TRBV6-1 | TRBD1 | . | CASRERQGRTEAFF | TGTGCCAGCAGAGAAAGACAGGGGAGGACTGAAGCTTTCTTT
TRBJ2-5 | TRBV4-2 | . | . | CASSQDPSGATETQYF | TGTGCCAGCAGCCAAGATCCATCGGGAGCTACGGAGACCCAGTACTTC
TRBJ2-4 | TRBV6-5 | . | few | CASSRIGQGKNIQYF | TGTGCCAGCAGCCGAATTGGGCAGGGGAAAAACATTCAGTACTTC
TRBJ2-5 | TRBV5-1 | TRBD1 | . | CASSMGQSETQYF | TGCGCCAGCAGCATGGGACAGTCTGAGACCCAGTACTTC
TRBJ2-3 | TRBV19 | . | few | CASSSTTTDTQYF | TGTGCCAGTAGTTCCACGACCACAGATACGCAGTATTTT
TRBJ2-1 | TRBV27 | TRBD2 | . | CASRARLAVEQFF | TGTGCCAGCAGGGCCCGACTAGCGGTTGAGCAGTTCTTC
TRBJ1-1 | TRBV9 | . | . | CASSVGSISNTEAFF | TGTGCCAGCAGCGTAGGGTCGATATCGAACACTGAAGCTTTCTTT
TRBJ1-5 | TRBV19 | . | . | CASSMAGYNQPQHF | TGTGCCAGTAGTATGGCCGGTTACAATCAGCCCCAGCATTTT
TRBJ2-1 | TRBV5-1 | . | . | CASSLAAGRYNEQFF | TGCGCCAGCAGCTTGGCCGCCGGCAGATACAATGAGCAGTTCTTC
TRBJ2-2 | TRBV18 | . | . | CASSTMDGELFF | TGTGCCAGCTCAACCATGGACGGGGAGCTGTTTTTT
TRBJ2-3 | TRBV6-5 | TRBD1 | . | CASKGQGAPDTQYF | TGTGCCAGCAAGGGACAGGGGGCCCCAGATACGCAGTATTTT
TRBJ2-7 | TRBV7-9 | TRBD1 | . | CASSLGTGGIEQYF | TGTGCCAGCAGCTTAGGGACAGGGGGCATCGAGCAGTACTTC
TRBJ1-1 | TRBV28 | . | once | CASSSYIPNTEAFF | TGTGCCAGCAGTTCCTATATACCGAACACTGAAGCTTTCTTT
TRBJ2-3 | TRBV6-6 | . | once | CASSYDVTSTDTQYF | TGTGCCAGCAGTTACGATGTCACTAGCACAGATACGCAGTATTTT
TRBJ1-2 | TRBV28 | . | . | CASKDSANYGYTF | TGTGCCAGCAAGGACAGCGCTAACTATGGCTACACCTTC
TRBJ2-2 | TRBV6-5 | . | . | CASSYSWGARTGELFF | TGTGCCAGCAGTTACTCGTGGGGGGCGCGAACCGGGGAGCTGTTTTTT
TRBJ1-1 | TRBV4-2 | . | . | CASRPTGGNTEAFF | TGTGCCAGCAGGCCCACTGGGGGGAACACTGAAGCTTTCTTT
TRBJ2-1 | TRBV11-2 | . | . | CASSLERRSSYNEQFF | TGTGCCAGCAGCTTAGAACGCAGGAGTTCCTACAATGAGCAGTTCTTC
TRBJ2-3 | TRBV6-1 | . | once | CASRIQVSTDTQYF | TGTGCCAGCAGGATTCAGGTATCCACAGATACGCAGTATTTT
TRBJ2-2 | TRBV5-1 | . | . | CASGGPGAGELFF | TGCGCCAGCGGTGGTCCGGGAGCCGGGGAGCTGTTTTTT
TRBJ1-4 | TRBV5-1 | . | . | CASSPGPVNEKLFF | TGCGCCAGCAGCCCGGGACCGGTCAATGAAAAACTGTTTTTT
TRBJ1-1 | TRBV19 | TRBD1 | . | CASIQQGGNTEAFF | TGTGCCAGTATTCAACAGGGGGGGAACACTGAAGCTTTCTTT
TRBJ1-4 | TRBV10-3 | . | . | CATSDRPNEKLFF | TGTGCCACCTCGGACAGACCTAATGAAAAACTGTTTTTT
TRBJ1-2 | TRBV7-2 | TRBD1 | . | CASSFDRGDGYTF | TGTGCCAGCAGCTTTGACAGGGGGGACGGCTACACCTTC
TRBJ2-7 | TRBV7-2 | TRBD2 | . | CASSLAVVSGRWYEQYF | TGTGCCAGCAGCTTAGCTGTTGTTAGCGGGAGGTGGTACGAGCAGTACTTC
TRBJ1-5 | TRBV18 | . | . | CASSPTGQRNQPQHF | TGTGCCAGCTCACCAACAGGACAGAGAAATCAGCCCCAGCATTTT
TRBJ2-7 | TRBV5-4 | . | few | CASSLVGNEQYF | TGTGCCAGCAGCTTGGTTGGGAACGAGCAGTACTTC
TRBJ2-5 | TRBV29-1 | . | once | CSGGGERSTLQETQYF | TGCAGCGGGGGTGGGGAGCGGTCAACCCTTCAAGAGACCCAGTACTTC
TRBJ2-3 | TRBV19 | TRBD2 | . | CATAREYVDTQYF | TGTGCCACCGCGCGGGAGTATGTAGATACGCAGTATTTT
TRBJ1-4 | TRBV19 | . | . | CASQEPRGPGEKLFF | TGTGCCAGCCAGGAACCAAGAGGGCCGGGTGAAAAACTGTTTTTT
TRBJ2-7 | TRBV4-1 | . | . | CASSQSPRTDTYEQYF | TGCGCCAGCAGCCAATCTCCCAGGACGGACACCTACGAGCAGTACTTC
TRBJ2-7 | TRBV9 | . | . | CASSVGGQSSYEQYF | TGTGCCAGCAGCGTTGGAGGACAGAGCTCCTACGAGCAGTACTTC